This TCR beta chain was found in a study of glioma-infiltrating T cells after dendritic cell vaccination. Study summary: The vaccine used monocyte-derived dendritic cells pulsed overnight with autologous tumor lysate. Study findings and constraints: Only a small number of patients had complete blood and tumor samples.

A word on this clone: Its antigen is undetermined.

The germline gives CDR1 SGHDT, CDR2 YYEEEE. V was clipped by 0 bases and J by 4 bases, with 7 bases between them. This CDR3 comprises 13 residues. Time point noted: after dendritic cell vaccination, including at tumor progression/relapse. The primer mix had 60 V beta and 13 J beta primers. The protocol was immunoSEQ multiplex PCR, while the TCRdb copy is restricted to in-frame clones and leaves out a portion. The sample shows tens of thousands of clones, around 83% of them seen only once. The TCR comes from a human donor with glioblastoma. The J gene is TRBJ2-5, the V gene TRBV5-6, with a weak D call TRBD1 (5 bases). This specimen consisted of blood, obtained after dendritic cell vaccination. The CDR3 nucleotides read TGTGCCAGCAGCTTGGAAGGGGTAGAGACCCAGTACTTC. Its translation: CASSLEGVETQYF.